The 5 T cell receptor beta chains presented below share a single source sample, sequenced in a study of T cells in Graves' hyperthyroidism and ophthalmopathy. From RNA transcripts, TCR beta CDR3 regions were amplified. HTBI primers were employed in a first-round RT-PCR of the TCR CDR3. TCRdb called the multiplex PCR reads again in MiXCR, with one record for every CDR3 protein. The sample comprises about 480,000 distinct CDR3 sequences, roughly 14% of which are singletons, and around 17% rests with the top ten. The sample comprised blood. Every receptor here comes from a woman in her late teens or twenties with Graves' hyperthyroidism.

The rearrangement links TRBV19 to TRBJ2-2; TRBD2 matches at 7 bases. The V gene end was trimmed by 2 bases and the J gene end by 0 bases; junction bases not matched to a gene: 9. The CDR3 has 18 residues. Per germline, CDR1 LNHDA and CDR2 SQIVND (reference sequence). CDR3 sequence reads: CASSIQRLAEANTGELFF. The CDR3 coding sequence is TGTGCCAGTAGTATACAACGGCTAGCGGAGGCGAACACCGGGGAGCTGTTTTTT.

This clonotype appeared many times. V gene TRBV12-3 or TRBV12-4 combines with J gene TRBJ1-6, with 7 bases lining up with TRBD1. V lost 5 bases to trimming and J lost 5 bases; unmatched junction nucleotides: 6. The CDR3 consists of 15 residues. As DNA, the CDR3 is TGTGCCAGCAGTCCCGGGACAGCCAATAATTCACCCCTCCACTTT. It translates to CASSPGTANNSPLHF.

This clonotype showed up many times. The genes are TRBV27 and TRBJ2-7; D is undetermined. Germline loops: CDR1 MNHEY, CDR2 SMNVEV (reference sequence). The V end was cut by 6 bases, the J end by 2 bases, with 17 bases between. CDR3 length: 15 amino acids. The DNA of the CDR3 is TGTGCCAGCAGCTTGTTTTATGGCGGAGCCTACGAGCAGTACTTC. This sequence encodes CASSLFYGGAYEQYF.

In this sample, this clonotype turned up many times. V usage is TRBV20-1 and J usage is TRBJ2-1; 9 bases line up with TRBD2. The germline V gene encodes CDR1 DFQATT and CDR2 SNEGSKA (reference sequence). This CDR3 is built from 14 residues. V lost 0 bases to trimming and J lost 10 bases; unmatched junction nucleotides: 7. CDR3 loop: CSAREGGLAGEQFF. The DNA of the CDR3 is TGCAGTGCTAGAGAGGGGGGGCTAGCGGGAGAGCAGTTCTTC.

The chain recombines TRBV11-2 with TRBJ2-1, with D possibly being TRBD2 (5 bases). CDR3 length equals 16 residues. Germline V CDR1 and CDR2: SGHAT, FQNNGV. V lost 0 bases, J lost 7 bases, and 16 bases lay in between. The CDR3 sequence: CASSLDSWGRRNEQFF. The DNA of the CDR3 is TGTGCCAGCAGCTTAGATTCGTGGGGAAGGAGGAATGAGCAGTTCTTC.